This T cell receptor (beta chain) was recovered during a study of blood T cell repertoires in COVID-19. On the study more broadly: PBMCs, B-cell-depleted T cells, or T cells were the source of the cDNA or gDNA that made up the material.

Trimming took 1 base from V and 1 from J, leaving 7 bases between them. Germline V lookup: CDR1 LNHNV, CDR2 YYDKDF (reference sequence). The CDR3 is 14 amino acids. This clone turned up a few times. In the study's own analysis: Estimates of nucleated cell counts were drawn from the amplification of reference gene primers. The repertoire was sequenced with immunoSEQ multiplex PCR; TCRdb's copy has only in-frame clones and lacks some. The V and J calls and clone size come from that table; D and trimming were worked out from the DNA. The sample lists about 230,000 clones, roughly 84% seen once, with approximately 1.5% in the top ten.

The chain employs TRBV15 and TRBJ2-5; the D is unclear. The specimen was peripheral blood. The sequence derives from a woman aged 35 to 49 who had recovered from COVID-19. CDR3 bases: TGTGCCACCAGCAGAGGAGGCAGCCAAGAGACCCAGTACTTC. This translates into CATSRGGSQETQYF.